The 24 T cell receptor beta chains below come from one sample, sequenced in a study of neurological immune-mediated disorders. TCRdb recomputed calls from the 5' RACE reads with MiXCR, one row per CDR3 protein. This repertoire shows 66,000 or so distinct CDR3 sequences, 4.5% found once; its top ten account for 6.9%. Material for sequencing was PBMCs. These receptors were collected from a man between 25 and 39 years old with multiple sclerosis.

This clonotype came up many times. V is TRBV7-2 and J is TRBJ2-1; 8 bases align to TRBD2. Germline trimming cut 0 bases from V and 10 bases from J; bases unmatched to any gene: 8. The CDR3 extends over 15 amino acids. Germline V CDR1 and CDR2: SGHTA, FQGNSA. CDR3 amino acids: CASSLAGLGGREQFF. The CDR3 nucleotides read TGTGCCAGCAGCTTAGCGGGACTAGGCGGAAGGGAGCAGTTCTTC.

This clonotype was picked up many times. A read error may account for a junction end that differs from germline. The chain combines TRBV20-1 with TRBJ2-1, with D perhaps given as TRBD1 or TRBD2 (5 bases each). The CDR3 is made up of 12 amino acids. CDR1 is DFQATT, CDR2 SNEGSKA, per germline (reference sequence). The CDR3 nucleotides are TGCAGTGCCAGAGGGGCCAGTCGCGAGCAGTTCTTC. It yields the protein CSARGASREQFF.

This rearrangement joins TRBV10-3 to TRBJ1-4; D may be TRBD1 (5 bases). Trimming left V 6 bases short and J 7 bases short, with 15 bases between. The CDR3 has 14 residues. CDR1 is ENHRY, CDR2 SYGVKD, per germline. This CDR3 is CAISHGTKGEKLFF. The CDR3 coding sequence is TGTGCCATCAGCCACGGGACGAAGGGTGAAAAACTGTTTTTT.

The chain links TRBV20-1 to TRBJ2-5; D may be TRBD2 (7 bases). CDR1 and CDR2 from the germline V gene are DFQATT and SNEGSKA (reference sequence). The CDR3 has 14 amino acids. Deletions cut 6 bases from V and 1 base from J, with 15 bases between. CDR3 region: CSAIKRGGQETQYF. DNA of the CDR3: TGCAGTGCCATCAAAAGGGGGGGCCAAGAGACCCAGTACTTC.

In this sample, this clonotype turned up a few times. The genes are TRBV2 and TRBJ2-7, with a tentative D call TRBD2 (7 bases). CDR1 is SNHLY and CDR2 is FYNNEI in the germline V gene. The CDR3 has 14 residues. Trimming took 4 bases from V and 2 from J, leaving 12 bases between them. For the CDR3, the DNA is TGTGCCAGCAGTGGGGGGGGCCCTCCCTACGAGCAGTACGTC. It translates to CASSGGGPPYEQYV.

For this clonotype: It may be a read error: a sequence one base away is much more abundant. The chain links TRBV5-1 to TRBJ1-1; D is unresolved. Trimming shortened V by 7 bases and J by 6 bases, and 16 bases separated the two germline ends. The CDR3 spans 13 residues. The V gene's germline CDR1 is SGHRS and CDR2 YFSETQ. The CDR3 nucleotides read TGCGCCAGCGCGGTCGTAAAGGGAGCTGAAGCTTTCTTT. Its protein product is CASAVVKGAEAFF. Combining the CDR3 with reference TRBV5-1 and TRBJ1-1 gives the whole variable domain KAGVTQTPRYLIKTRGQQVTLSCSPISGHRSVSWYQQTPGQGLQFLFEYFSETQRNKGNFPGRFSGRQFSNSRSEMNVSTLELGDSALYLCASAVVKGAEAFFGQGTRLTVV.

This clonotype showed up many times. V and J are TRBV5-1 and TRBJ1-4; D gene ambiguous. Trimming took 0 bases from V and 0 from J, leaving 6 bases between them. The CDR3 extends over 15 amino acids. Germline lookup yields CDR1 SGHRS and CDR2 YFSETQ. The CDR3 coding sequence is TGCGCCAGCAGCTTGGGCCAGTCAACTAATGAAAAACTGTTTTTT. Protein sequence: CASSLGQSTNEKLFF.

This clonotype was recorded once. A read error may be the cause here, since a much bigger clone is one base away. The chain links TRBV20-1 to TRBJ1-2; D possibly corresponds to TRBD1 (5 bases). Germline V lookup: CDR1 DFQATT, CDR2 SNEGSKA (reference sequence). V was trimmed by 1 base and J by 4 bases, leaving 16 bases between them. This CDR3 is 15 amino acids long. CDR3 residues: CSARVARATFYGYTF. Written as DNA, the CDR3 is TGCAGTGCTAGAGTAGCCAGGGCGACCTTCTATGGCTACACCTTC.

This clonotype has ten or more counts. The V and J genes are TRBV5-1 and TRBJ1-1; a possible D gene is TRBD1 (5 bases). The CDR3 is 16 amino acids. V was cut by 0 bases and J by 0 bases, with 12 bases left in between. Germline V gene data show CDR1 as SGHRS and CDR2 as YFSETQ. CDR3 DNA: TGCGCCAGCAGCTTGGGTTGGGGGGGAATGAACACTGAAGCTTTCTTT. Its protein is CASSLGWGGMNTEAFF. Full variable domain (outside the CDR3, taken from reference TRBV5-1 and TRBJ1-1): KAGVTQTPRYLIKTRGQQVTLSCSPISGHRSVSWYQQTPGQGLQFLFEYFSETQRNKGNFPGRFSGRQFSNSRSEMNVSTLELGDSALYLCASSLGWGGMNTEAFFGQGTRLTVV.

The chain links TRBV15 to TRBJ2-2; D gene uncertain. Trimming shortened V by 0 bases and J by 5 bases, and 10 bases separated the two germline ends. CDR1 and CDR2 (germline): LNHNV, YYDKDF (reference sequence). The CDR3 runs to 15 residues. Here the CDR3 reads CATSRDRLPTGELFF. The CDR3 coding sequence is TGTGCCACCAGCAGAGACAGACTGCCGACCGGGGAGCTGTTTTTT.

In its sample, this clonotype was seen many times. The chain has TRBV10-2 and TRBJ1-1, with 10 bases fitting TRBD1. Germline V gene data show CDR1 as WSHSY and CDR2 as SAAADI. The CDR3 sequence is 15 residues long. Trimming at V came to 1 base and at J to 5 bases, leaving 4 bases not matched to a gene. The DNA of the CDR3 is TGCGCCAGCAGTGAGTATGGGACAGGGGAGACTGAAGCTTTCTTT. It codes for CASSEYGTGETEAFF.

There are many counts of this clonotype. The chain employs TRBV6-2 or TRBV6-3 and TRBJ1-5; D gene uncertain. The germline V gene encodes CDR1 MNHEY and CDR2 SVGEGT. CDR3 length: 13 amino acids. With 7 bases removed from V and 7 bases from J, the gap between germline ends came to 14 bases. CDR3 coding DNA: TGTGCCAGCATTAGAGACCCGACGCAGCCCCAGCATTTT. Its translation is CASIRDPTQPQHF.

This clonotype was seen ten or more times. The V gene is TRBV5-5, the J gene TRBJ1-1, with a weak D call TRBD1 (5 bases). V was pared by 2 bases and J by 11 bases, with 28 bases between. The germline V gene encodes CDR1 SGHKS and CDR2 YYEKEE (reference sequence). The CDR3 has 17 amino acids. In nucleotides, the CDR3 is TGTGCCAGCAGCTTTCCATTAGTTCGGCAGGGAGGTCTTGGGGCTTTCTTT. Its protein is CASSFPLVRQGGLGAFF.

This clonotype was found many times. The chain uses TRBV7-2 and TRBJ1-5; D call uncertain. Per the germline V gene, CDR1 is SGHTA and CDR2 is FQGNSA. The CDR3 consists of 13 residues. Trimming shortened V by 2 bases and J by 7 bases, and 9 bases separated the two germline ends. The CDR3 DNA follows: TGTGCCAGCAGCTTATCGAGGCTCCAGCCCCAGCATTTT. As protein: CASSLSRLQPQHF.

This clonotype was recorded at least ten times. The chain links TRBV5-1 to TRBJ1-1; D might be TRBD1 (5 bases). This CDR3 contains 14 residues. Germline assignment: CDR1 SGHRS and CDR2 YFSETQ. V lost 4 bases and J lost 1, with 11 bases in between. CDR3 nucleotides: TGCGCCAGCAGCCCCAGGGACTCGAACACTGAAGCTTTCTTT. Translating it yields CASSPRDSNTEAFF.

This clonotype was seen ten or more times. CDR3 loop: CASSQGTGEGNTEAFF. CDR3 bases: TGCGCCAGCAGCCAAGGGACAGGGGAAGGGAACACTGAAGCTTTCTTT. The chain is built from TRBV5-1 and TRBJ1-1, with 10 bases lining up with TRBD1. Per the germline V gene, CDR1 is SGHRS and CDR2 is YFSETQ. The CDR3 runs to 16 residues. The trim removed 4 bases at V and 1 base at J, leaving 7 bases unmatched.

The chain couples TRBV11-2 to TRBJ1-1; tentatively, D is TRBD1 (5 bases). This CDR3 contains 15 residues. The V end lost 0 bases, the J end lost 7 bases, and 15 bases lay between the germline ends. Germline-derived CDR1 and CDR2 are SGHAT and FQNNGV. CDR3 coding DNA: TGTGCCAGCAGCTTAGAAAACAGAGGGACTGATGAAGCTTTCTTT. This gives the protein CASSLENRGTDEAFF.

This clonotype was seen many times. J is TRBJ2-3 and V is TRBV24-1; 8 bases match TRBD2. V gave up 0 bases and J gave up 5 bases; unmatched junction bases: 15. There are 19 residues in the CDR3. Germline V gives CDR1 KGHDR, CDR2 SFDVKD. DNA for the CDR3: TGTGCCACCAGTGATTTGGATACGGGAGGGGGGGCCCACGGAGATACGCAGTATTTT. Its translation is CATSDLDTGGGAHGDTQYF.

This clonotype came up many times. The chain employs TRBV20-1 and TRBJ2-2; tentative D call: TRBD2 (6 bases). The CDR3 consists of 13 residues. The germline CDR1 and CDR2 sequences are DFQATT and SNEGSKA (reference sequence). As DNA, the CDR3 is TGCGGGGGGACCGAGTCGAACACCGGGGAGCTGTTTTTT. Amino acid sequence: CGGTESNTGELFF.

This clonotype was detected many times. The chain joins TRBV5-5 to TRBJ1-3, with D perhaps TRBD1 (5 bases). Germline CDR1 reads SGHKS; CDR2 reads YYEKEE (reference sequence). Trimming took 0 bases from V and 3 from J, leaving 7 bases between them. This CDR3 spans 14 amino acids. This CDR3 is CASSLEGVGNTIYF. CDR3 DNA sequence: TGTGCCAGCAGCTTGGAAGGGGTTGGAAACACCATATATTTT.

This clonotype was seen at least ten times. V usage is TRBV15 and J usage is TRBJ2-1; D call uncertain. In germline, CDR1 is LNHNV, CDR2 YYDKDF (reference sequence). V was cut by 2 bases and J by 5 bases, with 16 bases left in between. There are 16 residues in the CDR3. CDR3 nucleotide sequence: TGTGCCACCAGCAGACTCCTCGGGTTTGGGAACAATGAGCAGTTCTTC. It translates to CATSRLLGFGNNEQFF.

J is TRBJ2-1 and V is TRBV6-1; D unclear. The CDR3 is made up of 16 amino acids. Germline assignment: CDR1 MNHNS and CDR2 SASEGT. V was pared by 1 base and J by 5 bases, with 15 bases between. The CDR3 reads CASSEVGPRIHNEQFF. As DNA, the CDR3 is TGTGCCAGCAGTGAAGTAGGGCCCAGGATCCACAATGAGCAGTTCTTC.

This clonotype has at least ten counts. The chain recombines TRBV24-1 with TRBJ2-3; no firm D call. This CDR3 is 15 amino acids long. CDR1 KGHDR and CDR2 SFDVKD come from the germline V gene. V was pared by 9 bases and J by 4 bases, with 19 bases between. CDR3 sequence reads: CATGELGLGPDTQYF. CDR3 coding DNA: TGTGCCACCGGGGAACTCGGGCTAGGCCCAGATACGCAGTATTTT.

This clonotype has at least ten counts. The genes are TRBV19 and TRBJ1-2; no clear D gene. Germline V CDR1 and CDR2: LNHDA, SQIVND (reference sequence). V was trimmed by 8 bases and J by 8 bases, leaving 18 bases between them. This CDR3 is built from 13 residues. Here the CDR3 DNA reads TGTGCCAGTGCTGGATTCCTCACCGGGGGCTACACCTTC. It codes for CASAGFLTGGYTF.